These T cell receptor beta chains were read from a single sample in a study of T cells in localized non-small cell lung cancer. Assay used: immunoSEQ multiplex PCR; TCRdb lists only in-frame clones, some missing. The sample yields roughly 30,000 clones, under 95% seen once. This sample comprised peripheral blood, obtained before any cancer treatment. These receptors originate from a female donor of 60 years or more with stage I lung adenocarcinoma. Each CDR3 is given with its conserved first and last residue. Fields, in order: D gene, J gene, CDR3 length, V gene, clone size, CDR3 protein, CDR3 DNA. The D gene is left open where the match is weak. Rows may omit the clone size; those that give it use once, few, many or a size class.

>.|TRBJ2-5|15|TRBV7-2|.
CASSLMSQQQETQYF
TGTGCCAGCAGCTTAATGTCACAGCAACAAGAGACCCAGTACTTC
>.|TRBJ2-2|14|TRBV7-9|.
CASSLAWIGGELFF
TGTGCCAGCAGCTTAGCATGGATCGGCGGGGAGCTGTTTTTT
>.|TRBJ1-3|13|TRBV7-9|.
CASSLVTGNTIYF
TGTGCCAGCAGCTTAGTAACCGGAAACACCATATATTTT
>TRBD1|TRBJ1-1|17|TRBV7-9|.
CASSYRGTGGGDTEAFF
TGTGCCAGCAGCTACAGAGGGACAGGGGGCGGCGACACTGAAGCTTTCTTT
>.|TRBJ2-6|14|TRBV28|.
CASDTLSGANVLTF
TGTGCCAGCGACACCCTTTCTGGGGCCAACGTCCTGACTTTC
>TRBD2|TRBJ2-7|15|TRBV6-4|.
CASSESAGGSYEQYF
TGTGCCAGCAGTGAGTCGGCGGGAGGCTCCTACGAGCAGTACTTC
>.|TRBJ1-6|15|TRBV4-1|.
CASSPGSTVNSPLHF
TGCGCCAGCAGCCCAGGGTCTACGGTAAATTCACCCCTCCACTTT
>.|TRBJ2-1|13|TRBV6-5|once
CASSRGPYDEQFF
TGTGCCAGCAGCCGAGGTCCCTACGATGAGCAGTTCTTC
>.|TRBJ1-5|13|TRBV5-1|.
CASSFTGAQPQHF
TGCGCCAGCAGCTTTACGGGAGCACAGCCCCAGCATTTT
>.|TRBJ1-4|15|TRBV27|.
CASSLGFKNNEKLFF
TGTGCCAGCAGTTTAGGGTTCAAAAATAATGAAAAACTGTTTTTT
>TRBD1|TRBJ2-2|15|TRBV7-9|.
CASSRDRPNTGELFF
TGTGCCAGCAGCCGGGACAGGCCGAACACCGGGGAGCTGTTTTTT
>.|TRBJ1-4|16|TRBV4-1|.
CASSHVPGPLNEKLFF
TGCGCCAGCAGCCATGTCCCGGGTCCCCTTAATGAAAAACTGTTTTTT
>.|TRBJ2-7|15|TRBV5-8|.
CASTLRRTASYEQYF
TGTGCCAGCACCCTAAGGAGGACAGCGTCCTACGAGCAGTACTTC
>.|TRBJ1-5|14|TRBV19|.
CASSIQGYNQPQHF
TGTGCCAGTAGTATACAGGGTTACAATCAGCCCCAGCATTTT
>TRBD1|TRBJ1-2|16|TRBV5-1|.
CASSSTSMGQSHGYTF
TGCGCCAGCAGCTCGACGTCCATGGGACAGAGCCATGGCTACACCTTC
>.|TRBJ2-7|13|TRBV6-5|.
CASSIRAGSEQYF
TGTGCCAGCAGTATCAGGGCGGGGTCCGAGCAGTACTTC
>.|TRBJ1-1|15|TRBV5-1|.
CASSLAGTTNTEAFF
TGCGCCAGCAGCTTGGCAGGGACAACAAACACTGAAGCTTTCTTT
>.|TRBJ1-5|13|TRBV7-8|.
CASSLVANQPQHF
TGTGCCAGCAGCTTAGTAGCGAATCAGCCCCAGCATTTT
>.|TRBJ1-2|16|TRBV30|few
CAWLLNIRGGYRGYTF
TGTGCCTGGCTGCTCAACATCAGGGGAGGGTATCGGGGCTACACCTTC
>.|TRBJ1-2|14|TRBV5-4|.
CASSPPGANYGYTF
TGTGCCAGCAGCCCCCCGGGGGCCAACTATGGCTACACCTTC
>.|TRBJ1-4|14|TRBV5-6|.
CASSDRALREKLFF
TGTGCCAGCAGCGATCGGGCCTTGCGTGAAAAACTGTTTTTT
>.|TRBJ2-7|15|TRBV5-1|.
CASSLQRGPRDEQYF
TGCGCCAGCAGCTTGCAACGGGGGCCTCGGGACGAGCAGTACTTC
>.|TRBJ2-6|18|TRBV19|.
CATTWGLEGTSGANVLTF
TGTGCCACCACTTGGGGGCTAGAGGGCACCTCTGGGGCCAACGTCCTGACTTTC
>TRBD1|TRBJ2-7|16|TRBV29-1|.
CSVRTRTGGISYEQYF
TGCAGCGTCCGAACCCGTACAGGGGGCATCTCCTACGAGCAGTACTTC
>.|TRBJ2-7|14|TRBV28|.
CASSLFGGVNEQYF
TGTGCCAGCAGTTTATTTGGGGGCGTCAACGAGCAGTACTTC
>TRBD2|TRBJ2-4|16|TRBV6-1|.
CASSESASGSGHIQYF
TGTGCCAGCAGTGAATCTGCTAGCGGGAGCGGTCACATTCAGTACTTC
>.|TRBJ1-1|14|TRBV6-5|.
CASSYARFGTEAFF
TGTGCCAGCAGTTATGCCAGGTTTGGCACTGAAGCTTTCTTT
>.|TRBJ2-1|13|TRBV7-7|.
CASSIGPGNEQFF
TGTGCCAGCAGCATAGGGCCAGGCAATGAGCAGTTCTTC
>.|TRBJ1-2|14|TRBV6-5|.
CASSYAQGGYGYTF
TGTGCCAGCAGTTACGCGCAGGGAGGCTATGGCTACACCTTC
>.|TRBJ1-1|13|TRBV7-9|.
CASSTRTNTEAFF
TGTGCCAGCAGCACACGGACAAACACTGAAGCTTTCTTT
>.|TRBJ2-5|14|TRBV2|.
CASNPRSGGETQYF
TGTGCCAGCAACCCCCGAAGCGGTGGGGAGACCCAGTACTTC
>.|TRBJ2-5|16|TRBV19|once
CASSAHRVRTQETQYF
TGTGCCAGTAGTGCCCACAGGGTGCGGACTCAAGAGACCCAGTACTTC
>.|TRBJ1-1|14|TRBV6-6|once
CASSYPGKNTEAFF
TGTGCCAGCAGTTACCCGGGAAAGAACACTGAAGCTTTCTTT
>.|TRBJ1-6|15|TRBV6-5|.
CASAPGLGDNSPLHF
TGTGCCAGCGCCCCGGGGCTGGGGGATAATTCACCCCTCCACTTT
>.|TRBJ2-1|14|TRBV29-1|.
CSVDRATMDNEQFF
TGCAGCGTTGATCGAGCGACAATGGATAATGAGCAGTTCTTC
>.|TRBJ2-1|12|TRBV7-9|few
CASSLAANEQFF
TGTGCCAGCAGCTTAGCGGCCAATGAGCAGTTCTTC
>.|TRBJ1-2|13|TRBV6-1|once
CASSDLANYGYTF
TGTGCCAGCAGTGATCTAGCTAACTATGGCTACACCTTC
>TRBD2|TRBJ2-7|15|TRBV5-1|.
CASSTGTSGAYEQYF
TGCGCCAGCAGCACGGGGACTAGCGGGGCCTACGAGCAGTACTTC
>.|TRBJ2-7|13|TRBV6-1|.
CASTMGASYEQYF
TGTGCCAGCACCATGGGGGCCTCCTACGAGCAGTACTTC
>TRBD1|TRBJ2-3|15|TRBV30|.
CAWSVGQGFTDTQYF
TGTGCCTGGAGTGTCGGACAGGGTTTTACAGATACGCAGTATTTT
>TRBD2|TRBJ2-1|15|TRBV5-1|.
CASSSLAGSYNEQFF
TGCGCCAGCAGTTCCCTAGCGGGCTCCTACAATGAGCAGTTCTTC
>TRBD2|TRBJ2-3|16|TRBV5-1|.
CASSLASGGSTDTQYF
TGCGCCAGCAGCCTAGCTAGCGGGGGGAGCACAGATACGCAGTATTTT